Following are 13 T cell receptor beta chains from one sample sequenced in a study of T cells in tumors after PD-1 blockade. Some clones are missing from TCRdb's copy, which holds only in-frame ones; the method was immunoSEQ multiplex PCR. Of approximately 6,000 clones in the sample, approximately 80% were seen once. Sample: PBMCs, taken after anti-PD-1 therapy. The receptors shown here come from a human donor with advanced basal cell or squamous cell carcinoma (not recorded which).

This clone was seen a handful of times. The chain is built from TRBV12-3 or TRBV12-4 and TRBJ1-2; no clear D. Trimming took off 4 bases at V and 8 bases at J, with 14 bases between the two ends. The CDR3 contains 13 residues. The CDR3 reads CASSSVIGLGYTF. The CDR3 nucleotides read TGTGCCAGCAGTTCAGTAATAGGCCTCGGCTACACCTTC.

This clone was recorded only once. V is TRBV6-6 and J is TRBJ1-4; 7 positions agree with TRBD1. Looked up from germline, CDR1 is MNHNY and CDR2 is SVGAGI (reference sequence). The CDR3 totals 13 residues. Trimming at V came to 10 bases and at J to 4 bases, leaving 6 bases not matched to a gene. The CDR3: CATMGQYNEKLFF. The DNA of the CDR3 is TGTGCCACCATGGGACAGTATAATGAAAAACTGTTTTTT.

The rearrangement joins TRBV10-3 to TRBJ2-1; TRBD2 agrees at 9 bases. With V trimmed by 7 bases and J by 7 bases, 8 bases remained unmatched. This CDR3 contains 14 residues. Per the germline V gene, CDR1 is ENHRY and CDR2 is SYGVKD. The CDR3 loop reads CAINPTSGGNEQFF. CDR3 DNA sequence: TGTGCCATCAATCCGACTAGCGGAGGGAATGAGCAGTTCTTC.

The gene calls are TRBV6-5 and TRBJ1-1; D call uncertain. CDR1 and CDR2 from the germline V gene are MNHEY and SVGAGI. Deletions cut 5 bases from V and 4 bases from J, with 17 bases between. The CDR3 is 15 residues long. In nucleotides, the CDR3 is TGTGCCAGCAGTCTGAAGGGCCTCCGAGGCACTGAAGCTTTCTTT. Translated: CASSLKGLRGTEAFF.

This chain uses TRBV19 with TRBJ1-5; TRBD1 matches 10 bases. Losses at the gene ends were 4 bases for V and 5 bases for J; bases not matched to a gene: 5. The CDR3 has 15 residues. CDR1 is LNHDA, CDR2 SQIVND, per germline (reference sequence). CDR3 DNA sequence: TGTGCCAGTAGTAACGACGGGACAGGGGATCAGCCCCAGCATTTT. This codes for CASSNDGTGDQPQHF.

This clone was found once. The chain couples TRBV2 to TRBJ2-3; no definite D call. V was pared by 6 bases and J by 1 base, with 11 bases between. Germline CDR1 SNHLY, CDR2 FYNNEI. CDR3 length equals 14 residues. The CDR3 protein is CASSPLLGTDTQYF. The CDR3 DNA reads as TGTGCCAGCAGCCCCCTTCTCGGCACAGATACGCAGTATTTT. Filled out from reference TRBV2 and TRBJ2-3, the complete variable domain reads EPEVTQTPSHQVTQMGQEVILRCVPISNHLYFYWYRQILGQKVEFLVSFYNNEISEKSEIFDDQFSVERPDGSNFTLKIRSTKLEDSAMYFCASSPLLGTDTQYFGPGTRLTVL.

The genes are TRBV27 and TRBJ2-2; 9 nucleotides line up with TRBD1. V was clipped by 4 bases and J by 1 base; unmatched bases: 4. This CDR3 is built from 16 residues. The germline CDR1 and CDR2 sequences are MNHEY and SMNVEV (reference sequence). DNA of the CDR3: TGTGCCAGCAGTTCCCGACAGGGGGGGAACACCGGGGAGCTGTTTTTT. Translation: CASSSRQGGNTGELFF.

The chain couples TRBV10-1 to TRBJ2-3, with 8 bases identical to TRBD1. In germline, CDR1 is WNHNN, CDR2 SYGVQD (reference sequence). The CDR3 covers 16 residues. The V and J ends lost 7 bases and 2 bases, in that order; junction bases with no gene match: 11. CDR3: CASKGPGTGLTDTQYF. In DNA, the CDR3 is TGCGCCAGCAAGGGACCCGGGACAGGCCTCACAGATACGCAGTATTTT.

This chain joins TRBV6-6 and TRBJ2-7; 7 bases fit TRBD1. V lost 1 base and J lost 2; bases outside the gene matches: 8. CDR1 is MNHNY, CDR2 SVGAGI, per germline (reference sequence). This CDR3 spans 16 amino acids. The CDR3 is CASSYLRQGVTYEQYF. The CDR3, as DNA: TGTGCCAGCAGTTACTTACGGCAGGGGGTCACCTACGAGCAGTACTTC.

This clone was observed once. CDR3 nucleotide sequence: TGTGCCAGCAGCTTAGCGTTGGCCAGGGCGGTCAACCTCCACTTT. As protein: CASSLALARAVNLHF. V usage is TRBV7-2 and J usage is TRBJ1-6; a weak D match, TRBD1 (5 bases). V lost 0 bases to trimming and J lost 15 bases, with 18 bases between them. Per the germline V gene, CDR1 is SGHTA and CDR2 is FQGNSA. This CDR3 region has 15 residues.

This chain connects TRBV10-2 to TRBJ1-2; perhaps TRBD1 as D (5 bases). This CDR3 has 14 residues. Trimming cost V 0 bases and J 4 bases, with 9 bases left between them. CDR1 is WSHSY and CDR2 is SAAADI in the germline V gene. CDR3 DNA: TGCGCCAGCAGTGAGTCTATGGGGGGCTATGGCTACACCTTC. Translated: CASSESMGGYGYTF.

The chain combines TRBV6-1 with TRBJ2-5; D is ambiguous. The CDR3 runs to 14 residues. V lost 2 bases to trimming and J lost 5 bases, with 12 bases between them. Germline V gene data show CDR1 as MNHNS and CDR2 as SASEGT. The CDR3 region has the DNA TGTGCCAGCAGTGAAATGCTGGGAACGGAGACCCAGTACTTC. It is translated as CASSEMLGTETQYF.

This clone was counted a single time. DNA of the CDR3: TGTGCCAGCAGTGAGCTCCGGGCAGGGGGATCGGATCAGCCCCAGCATTTT. Protein product: CASSELRAGGSDQPQHF. The gene calls are TRBV2 and TRBJ1-5; 7 nucleotides match TRBD1. From germline, CDR1 is SNHLY and CDR2 FYNNEI. After removal of 3 bases from V and 5 bases from J, the junction contained 13 bases not matched to a gene. The CDR3 runs 17 residues.